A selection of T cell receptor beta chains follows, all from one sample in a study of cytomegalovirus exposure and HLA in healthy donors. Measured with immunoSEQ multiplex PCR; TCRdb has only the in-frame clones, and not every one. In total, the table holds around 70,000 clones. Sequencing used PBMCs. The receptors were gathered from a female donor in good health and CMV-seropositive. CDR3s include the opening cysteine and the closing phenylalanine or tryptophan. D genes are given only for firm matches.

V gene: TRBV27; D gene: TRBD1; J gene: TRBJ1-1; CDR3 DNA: TGTGCCAGCAGTTCCGGGACAGGGCGCGATCGGACTGAAGCTTTCTTT; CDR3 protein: CASSSGTGRDRTEAFF
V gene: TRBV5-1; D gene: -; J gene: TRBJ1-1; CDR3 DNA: TGCGCCAGCAGCTTGGCGGGTGGGAGCATGAACACTGAAGCTTTCTTT; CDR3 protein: CASSLAGGSMNTEAFF
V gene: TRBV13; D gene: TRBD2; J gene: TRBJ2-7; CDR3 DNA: TGTGCCAGCAGCGGGCGAGCGGGAGGGCCCGGCAGCTTATACGAGCAGTACTTC; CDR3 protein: CASSGRAGGPGSLYEQYF
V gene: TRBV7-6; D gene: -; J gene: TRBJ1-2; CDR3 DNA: TGTGCCAGCAGCCCGACAGGCGATTATGGCTACACCTTC; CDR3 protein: CASSPTGDYGYTF
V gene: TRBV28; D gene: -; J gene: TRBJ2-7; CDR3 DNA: TGTGCCAGCAGCCCGCCTACCTACGAGCAGTACTTC; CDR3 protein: CASSPPTYEQYF
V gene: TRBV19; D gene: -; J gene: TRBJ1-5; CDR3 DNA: TGTGCCAGTAGTATTCAGGGAGGGGGTCAGCCCCAGCATTTT; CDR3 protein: CASSIQGGGQPQHF
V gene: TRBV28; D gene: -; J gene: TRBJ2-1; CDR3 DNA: TGTGCCAGCAGTCTCCGGTACAATGAGCAGTTCTTC; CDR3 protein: CASSLRYNEQFF
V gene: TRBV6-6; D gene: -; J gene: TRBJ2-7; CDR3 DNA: TGTGCCAGCAAAGCCCGCTCCTACGAGCAGTACTTC; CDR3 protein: CASKARSYEQYF
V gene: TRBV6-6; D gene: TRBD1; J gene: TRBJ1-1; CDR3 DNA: TGTGCCAGCAGTTACGGGACAGGGTTAGCTTTCTTT; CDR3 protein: CASSYGTGLAFF
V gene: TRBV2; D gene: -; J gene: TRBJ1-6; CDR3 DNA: TGTGCCAGCAAAACGGCATGGGCGTCAGATTCACCCCTCCACTTT; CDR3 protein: CASKTAWASDSPLHF
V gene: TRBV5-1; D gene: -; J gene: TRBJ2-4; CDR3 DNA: TGCGCCAGCAGCTACGAGTCAGCCAAAAACATTCAGTACTTC; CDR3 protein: CASSYESAKNIQYF
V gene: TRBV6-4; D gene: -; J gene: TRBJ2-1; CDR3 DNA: TGTGCCAGCAGTGACGGTTTCGGGGGGCGGAACAATGAGCAGTTCTTC; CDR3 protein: CASSDGFGGRNNEQFF
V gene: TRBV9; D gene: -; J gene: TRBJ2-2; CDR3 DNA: TGTGCCAGCAGCCCCTGGACAAAAAACACCGGGGAGCTGTTTTTT; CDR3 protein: CASSPWTKNTGELFF
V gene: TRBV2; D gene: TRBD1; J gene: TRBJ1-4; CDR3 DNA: TGTGCCAGCAGTTATGACAGGGAGAATGAAAAACTGTTTTTT; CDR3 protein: CASSYDRENEKLFF
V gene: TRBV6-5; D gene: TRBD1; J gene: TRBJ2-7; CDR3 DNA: TGTGCCAGCAGTTACGAAGCAGGGGGTTCGGACGAGCAGTACTTC; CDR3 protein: CASSYEAGGSDEQYF
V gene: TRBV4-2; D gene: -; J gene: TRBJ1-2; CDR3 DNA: TGTGCCAGCAGCCAAGATCTGGCAGGCCTAGGCTACACCTTC; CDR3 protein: CASSQDLAGLGYTF
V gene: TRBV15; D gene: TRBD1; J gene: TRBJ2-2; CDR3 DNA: TGTGCCACCAGCAGAGAGGACAGGGGGACCGGGGAGCTGTTTTTT; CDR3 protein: CATSREDRGTGELFF
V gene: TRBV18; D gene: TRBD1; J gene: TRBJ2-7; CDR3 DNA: TGTGCCAGCTCACCACCAACAGGGGGGAATTCCGAGCAGTACTTC; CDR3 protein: CASSPPTGGNSEQYF
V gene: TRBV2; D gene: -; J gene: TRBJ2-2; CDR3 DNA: TGTGCCAGCAGTGAAATCCGGGACGGGGAGCTGTTTTTT; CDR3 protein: CASSEIRDGELFF
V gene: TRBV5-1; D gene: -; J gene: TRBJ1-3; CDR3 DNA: TGCGCCAGCAGCCTTCAACCCAGTTCCTCTGGAAACACCATATATTTT; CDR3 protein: CASSLQPSSSGNTIYF
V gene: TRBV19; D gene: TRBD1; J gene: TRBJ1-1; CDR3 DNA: TGTGCCAGTAGTACCGACAGGGGGAACACTGAAGCTTTCTTT; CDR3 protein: CASSTDRGNTEAFF
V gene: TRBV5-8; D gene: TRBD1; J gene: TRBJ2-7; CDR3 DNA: TGTGCCAGCAGCAACCGGGACAGGGCCTACGAGCAGTACTTC; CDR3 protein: CASSNRDRAYEQYF
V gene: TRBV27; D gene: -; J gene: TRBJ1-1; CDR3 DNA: TGTGCCAGCAGCCCTCAACAGAGGAACACTGAAGCTTTCTTT; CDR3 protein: CASSPQQRNTEAFF
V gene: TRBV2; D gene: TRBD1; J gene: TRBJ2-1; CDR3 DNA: TGTGCCAACCGCCGGGACAGGGACAATGAGCAGTTCTTC; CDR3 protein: CANRRDRDNEQFF
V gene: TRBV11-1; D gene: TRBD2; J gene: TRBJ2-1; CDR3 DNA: TGTGCCAGCGTCGGAGGGTATCGGGCGGGGGGGATCAATGAGCAGTTCTTC; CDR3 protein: CASVGGYRAGGINEQFF